A single T cell receptor beta chain is shown here with its context. This receptor's antigen is unknown. Per-base qualities were not stored, and no clone one base away is much larger. This entry comes from a study of blood T cell repertoires in COVID-19 (dated by TCRdb to about 2020). For context, the study as a whole: Samples from collaborators originated in the United States, Italy and Spain and spanned both the acute and convalescent phases of COVID-19. The material from the prospective study consisted of cDNA or gDNA derived from T cells, B-cell-depleted T cells, or PBMCs. The dataset comprised deeply sampled blood TCRbeta repertoires from subjects exposed to, actively infected with, or recovered from COVID-19. The repertoires were made available in a free public database intended to serve as a resource for research on the immune response to SARS-CoV-2. Samples came from the ongoing ImmuneRACE study (first 160 participants) plus 1,254 subjects from 6 global collaborators. Sample metadata almost always included a de-identified subject ID, COVID-19 status, age in years and sex. Where HLA class I and class II types were available, the types were taken from metadata supplied by the sample provider, not from assay-based typing.

V lost 3 bases and J lost 5 bases, and the count of bases not matched to a germline gene is 7. The CDR3 starts with the cysteine, ends with the phenylalanine, and has 15 residues. CDR3 DNA is the only sequence kept; it has 45 bases, read in frame from the first base. Looking up the germline V gene yields CDR1 MGHRA and CDR2 YSYEKL. TCRbeta CDR3 regions were amplified from genomic DNA by means of the immunoSEQ Assay, a bias-controlled multiplex PCR. The paper's processing steps were these. The number of nucleated cells in each sample was estimated from the amplification of reference gene primers within the assay. To quantify the absolute abundance of each unique TCRbeta CDR3 rearrangement, sequence reads were collapsed and filtered. Productive Simpson clonality was computed per sample as the square root of Simpson's diversity index over productive rearrangements. The clones in this table, taken by TCRdb from immuneACCESS, are in-frame only. Not every clone is retained; where verified, under half of the shortfall comes from an unresolved V gene, and the cause of the rest is unknown. V and J calls and clone size are as listed in that table; D and trimming were resolved from the DNA. This sample is represented by around 150,000 clones; 84% of them were singletons. The ten largest clones take up less than 9% of the sample.

At one collaborating source in Seattle, patients were enrolled during active infection and were followed longitudinally through the course of disease. Whole blood was collected in K2EDTA tubes by collaborating institutions according to the institutions' own protocols. For TCRbeta analysis, collaborators shipped samples in one of three forms: frozen whole blood, isolated PBMCs, or DNA extracted from either of those sample types. Here is what the overall study found, with its caveats: How much clinical and demographic metadata was included differed by source and by participant, and the metadata was provided uncurated.

The origin of this receptor is a man aged 25-45 years with COVID-19, enrolled during active disease. The sequencing sample was made of peripheral blood. The receptor chain draws on TRBV4-1 and TRBJ2-5, with 9 middle bases fitting TRBD2. This receptor carries the CDR3 CASSQRTSVGETQYF. The nucleotides are TGCGCCAGCAGCCAGCGGACTAGCGTTGGCGAGACCCAGTACTTC.